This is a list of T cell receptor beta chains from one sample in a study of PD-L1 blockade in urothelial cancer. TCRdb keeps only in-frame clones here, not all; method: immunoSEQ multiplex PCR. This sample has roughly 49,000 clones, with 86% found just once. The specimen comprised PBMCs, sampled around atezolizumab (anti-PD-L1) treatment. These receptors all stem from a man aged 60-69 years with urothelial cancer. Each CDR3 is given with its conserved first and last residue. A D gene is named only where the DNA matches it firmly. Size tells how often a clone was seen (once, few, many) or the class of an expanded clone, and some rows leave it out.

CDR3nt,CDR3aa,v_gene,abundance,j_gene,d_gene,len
TGTGCCAGCAGTGAATCAGGGGGTAGTACTGAAGCTTTCTTT,CASSESGGSTEAFF,TRBV6-1,-,TRBJ1-1,TRBD1,14
TGTGCCAGCAGTTACTCGACACACGGAATCACAGATACGCAGTATTTT,CASSYSTHGITDTQYF,TRBV6-5,-,TRBJ2-3,-,16
TGTGCCAGCAGTTGGGGCGGGACAGGGGGTAACTATGGCTACACCTTC,CASSWGGTGGNYGYTF,TRBV27,-,TRBJ1-2,TRBD1,16
TGTGCCAGCAGTAGCCAAACAGGGGGCACCGGGGAGCTGTTTTTT,CASSSQTGGTGELFF,TRBV2,-,TRBJ2-2,TRBD1,15
TGTGCCAGCAGCCTTGGGGGGACAGGGGGGAAGAACACTGAAGCTTTCTTT,CASSLGGTGGKNTEAFF,TRBV5-4,-,TRBJ1-1,TRBD1,17
TGCGCCAGCAGCTTGGTAGGAGGGATGGTGACTGAAGCTTTCTTT,CASSLVGGMVTEAFF,TRBV5-1,-,TRBJ1-1,-,15
TGCGCCAGCAGCTTTTATGACAGGGGACACGGCGGGGAGCTGTTTTTT,CASSFYDRGHGGELFF,TRBV4-1,-,TRBJ2-2,TRBD1,16
TGTGCCAGCAGGCAAATCGGGACAGGGAGTGGCTATGGCTACACCTTC,CASRQIGTGSGYGYTF,TRBV6-4,-,TRBJ1-2,TRBD1,16
TGCGCCAGCAGCTTACCCGGGACAGCAACCTACGAGCAGTACTTC,CASSLPGTATYEQYF,TRBV5-1,few,TRBJ2-7,TRBD1,15
TGTGCCAGCAGCCCGGGACTCTTAGCCTACGAGCAGTACTTC,CASSPGLLAYEQYF,TRBV7-2,-,TRBJ2-7,-,14
TGCGCCAGCAGCTTGGGGGTAGCGGGAGGCCAAGAGACCCAGTACTTC,CASSLGVAGGQETQYF,TRBV5-1,-,TRBJ2-5,TRBD2,16
TGTGCCAGCTCACCACCGGGACAGCCTTACGAGCAGTACTTC,CASSPPGQPYEQYF,TRBV18,-,TRBJ2-7,TRBD1,14
TGTGCCAGCAGTTTATTCAGGGGCCGACCCGATCCAGACACCGGGGAGCTGTTTTTT,CASSLFRGRPDPDTGELFF,TRBV27,-,TRBJ2-2,-,19
TGTGCCAGCAGCCAACAGACAGGGTATCATGGCGAGCAGTACTTC,CASSQQTGYHGEQYF,TRBV14,-,TRBJ2-7,TRBD1,15
TGTGCCAGCAGTTACAGGCAGGGAAGGTCCTACGAGCAGTACTTC,CASSYRQGRSYEQYF,TRBV6-5,-,TRBJ2-7,-,15
TGTGCCAGCAGCCCAACCGGGACAGTCATCCGCTACACCTTC,CASSPTGTVIRYTF,TRBV7-3,-,TRBJ1-2,TRBD1,14